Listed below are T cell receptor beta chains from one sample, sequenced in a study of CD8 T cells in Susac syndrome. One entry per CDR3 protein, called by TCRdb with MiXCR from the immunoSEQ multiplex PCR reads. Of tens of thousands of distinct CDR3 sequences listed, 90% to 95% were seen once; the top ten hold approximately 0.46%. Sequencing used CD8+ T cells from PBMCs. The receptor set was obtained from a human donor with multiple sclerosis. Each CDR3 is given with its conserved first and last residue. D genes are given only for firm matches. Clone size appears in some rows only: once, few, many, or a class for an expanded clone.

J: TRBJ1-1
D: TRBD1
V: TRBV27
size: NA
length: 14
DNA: TGTGCCAGCAGTTGGACAGGGGGCTTAACTGAAGCTTTCTTT
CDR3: CASSWTGGLTEAFF

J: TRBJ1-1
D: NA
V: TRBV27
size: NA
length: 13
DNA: TGTGCCAGCAGTTTATCGACTGGCAGCGAAGCTTTCTTT
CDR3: CASSLSTGSEAFF

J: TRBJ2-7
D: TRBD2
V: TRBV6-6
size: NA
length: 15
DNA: TGTGCCAGCAGTTACGCGGGAGGGCCTGGCGGCGAGCAGTACTTC
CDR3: CASSYAGGPGGEQYF

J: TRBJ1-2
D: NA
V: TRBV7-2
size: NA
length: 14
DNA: TGTGCCAGCAGTCGCCTGGGGGCGTACTATGGCTACACCTTC
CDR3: CASSRLGAYYGYTF

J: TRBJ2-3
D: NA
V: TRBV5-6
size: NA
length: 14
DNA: TGTGCCAGCAGCCCGGTGGCCCTCGCAGATACGCAGTATTTT
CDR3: CASSPVALADTQYF

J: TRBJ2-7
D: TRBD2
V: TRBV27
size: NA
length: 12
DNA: TGTGCCAGCAGGGGACTAGCATCCGAGCAGTACTTC
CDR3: CASRGLASEQYF

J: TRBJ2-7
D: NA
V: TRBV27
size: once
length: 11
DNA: TGTGCCTCGGGGACTCGTTACGAGCAGTACTTC
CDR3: CASGTRYEQYF

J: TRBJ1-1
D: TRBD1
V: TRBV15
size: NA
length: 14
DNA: TGTGCCACCAGCAGAGACCGGACAGGGGGAGAAGCTTTCTTT
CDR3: CATSRDRTGGEAFF

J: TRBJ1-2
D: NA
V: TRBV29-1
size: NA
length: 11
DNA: TGCAGCTGGGAGGGCGAGGGTGGCTACACCTTC
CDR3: CSWEGEGGYTF

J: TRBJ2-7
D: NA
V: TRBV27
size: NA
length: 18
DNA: TGTGCCAGCAGTTTAGGGCCTTCCCCGTCGGGCAGACCCTACGAGCAGTACTTC
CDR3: CASSLGPSPSGRPYEQYF

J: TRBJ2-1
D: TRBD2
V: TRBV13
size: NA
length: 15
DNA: TGTGCCAGCAGCTTGGCGGGAGGCGGGGGACAATGGCAGTTCTTC
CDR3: CASSLAGGGGQWQFF

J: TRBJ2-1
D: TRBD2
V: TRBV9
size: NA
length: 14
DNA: TGTGCCAGCACGTCTAGCGGGAGCAGGGATGAGCAGTTCTTC
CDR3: CASTSSGSRDEQFF

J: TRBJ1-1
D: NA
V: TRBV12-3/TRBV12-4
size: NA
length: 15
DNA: TGTGCCAGCAGTTTTCTAAGGGATTTCTACACTGAAGCTTTCTTT
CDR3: CASSFLRDFYTEAFF

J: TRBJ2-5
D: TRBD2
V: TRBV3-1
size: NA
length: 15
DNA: TGTGCCAGCAGCCAACTAGCGGGAGATCAAGAGACCCAGTACTTC
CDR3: CASSQLAGDQETQYF

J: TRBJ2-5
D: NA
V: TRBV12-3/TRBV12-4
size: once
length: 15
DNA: TGTGCCAGCAGTTCCGACTTGGACTGGGGGGAGACCCAGTACTTC
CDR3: CASSSDLDWGETQYF

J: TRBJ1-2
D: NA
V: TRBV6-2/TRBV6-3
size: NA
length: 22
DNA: TGTGCCAGCAGTCCCGCGGAGGGTCAGATTAGGCAAGCTTCGGGACTCAACTATGGCTACACCTTC
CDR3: CASSPAEGQIRQASGLNYGYTF